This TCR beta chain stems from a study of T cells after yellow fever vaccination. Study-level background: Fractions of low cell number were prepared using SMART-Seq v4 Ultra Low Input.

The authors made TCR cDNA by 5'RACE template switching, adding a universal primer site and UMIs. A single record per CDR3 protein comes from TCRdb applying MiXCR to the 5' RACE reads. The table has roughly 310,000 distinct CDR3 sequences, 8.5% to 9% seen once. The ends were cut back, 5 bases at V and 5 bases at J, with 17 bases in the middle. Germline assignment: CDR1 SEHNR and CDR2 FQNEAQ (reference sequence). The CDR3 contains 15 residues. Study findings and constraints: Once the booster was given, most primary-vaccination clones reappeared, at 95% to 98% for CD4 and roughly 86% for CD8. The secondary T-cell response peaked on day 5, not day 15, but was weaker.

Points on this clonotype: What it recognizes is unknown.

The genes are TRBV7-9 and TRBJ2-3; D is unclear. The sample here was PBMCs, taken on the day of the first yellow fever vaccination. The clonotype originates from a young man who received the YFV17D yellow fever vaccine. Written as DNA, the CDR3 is TGTGCCAGCAGCCCCCCCTTGCCCGTACGAGATACGCAGTATTTT. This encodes CASSPPLPVRDTQYF.